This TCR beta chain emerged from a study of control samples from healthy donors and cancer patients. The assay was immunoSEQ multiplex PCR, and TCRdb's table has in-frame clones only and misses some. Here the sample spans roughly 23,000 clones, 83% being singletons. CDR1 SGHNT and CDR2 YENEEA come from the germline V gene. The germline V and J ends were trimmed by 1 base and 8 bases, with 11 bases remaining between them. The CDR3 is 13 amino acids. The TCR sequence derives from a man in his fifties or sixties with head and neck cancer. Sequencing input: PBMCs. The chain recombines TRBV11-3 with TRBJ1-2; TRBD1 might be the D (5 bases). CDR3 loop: CASSLVQGRGYTF. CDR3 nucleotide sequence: TGTGCCAGCAGCTTAGTGCAGGGCCGCGGCTACACCTTC.